This T cell receptor beta chain was sequenced for a study of blood T cell repertoires in COVID-19. Study details: Material from acute and convalescent COVID-19 was sourced from the United States, Italy and Spain.

As processed by the authors: Amplification of reference gene primers was used by the study to estimate nucleated cell counts. TCRdb's table, derived via immunoSEQ multiplex PCR, lists solely in-frame clones and lacks some. The DNA was the basis for D and trimming; V, J and clone size are from that table. In the table there are over 200,000 clones, about nine tenths of which are singletons. Trimming removed 1 base from V and 4 bases from J, with 10 bases in between. CDR1 is SGHTA and CDR2 is FQGNSA in the germline V gene. The CDR3 totals 14 residues. The receptor was isolated from a person aged 18 to 30 with COVID-19, enrolled during active disease. The V gene is TRBV7-2, the J gene TRBJ1-2; D perhaps matches TRBD1 (5 bases). What was sequenced was peripheral blood. For the CDR3, the DNA is TGTGCCAGCAGCTTAGATGGGGCACTCTATGGCTACACCTTC. This gives the protein CASSLDGALYGYTF.